The present T cell receptor (beta chain) was sequenced within a study of blood T cell repertoires in COVID-19. The V and J ends lost 8 bases and 0 bases respectively, with 22 bases between them. CDR3 size: 18 residues. Per germline, CDR1 MNHEY and CDR2 SVGEGT. How the authors handled the data: By means of reference gene primer amplification, nucleated cell counts were estimated. Assay used: immunoSEQ multiplex PCR; TCRdb lists only in-frame clones, some missing. V, J and clone size derive from that table, while D and trimming were established from the DNA sequence. Seen here are 200,000 to 250,000 clones, around 82% observed once, and the top ten hold about an eighth.

This chain joins TRBV6-2 or TRBV6-3 and TRBJ1-4; no definite D call. The TCR comes from a woman aged 40 to 50 with acute or convalescent COVID-19. The material sequenced was peripheral blood. The CDR3 sequence is CASRLGGGSTATNEKLFF. CDR3 nucleotides: TGTGCCAGCCGCCTAGGCGGAGGGTCCACCGCAACTAATGAAAAACTGTTTTTT.